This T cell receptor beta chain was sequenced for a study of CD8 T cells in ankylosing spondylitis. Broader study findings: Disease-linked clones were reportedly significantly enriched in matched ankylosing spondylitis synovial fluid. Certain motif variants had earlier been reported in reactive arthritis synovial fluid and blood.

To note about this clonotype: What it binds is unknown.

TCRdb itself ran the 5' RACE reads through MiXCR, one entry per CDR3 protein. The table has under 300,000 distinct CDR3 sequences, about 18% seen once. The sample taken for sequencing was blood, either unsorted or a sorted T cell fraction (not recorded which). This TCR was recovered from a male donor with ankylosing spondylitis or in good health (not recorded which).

The CDR3 sequence is CAVGYEQYF. In DNA, the CDR3 is TGTGCCGTCGGTTACGAGCAGTACTTC. This chain connects TRBV7-9 to TRBJ2-7, with D hard to call. The germline CDR1 and CDR2 sequences are SEHNR and FQNEAQ (reference sequence). The CDR3 is 9 amino acids. V was shortened by 11 bases and J by 4 bases, with 6 bases between the two germline ends. The full variable domain, with the rest looked up from reference TRBV7-9 and TRBJ2-7, is DTGVSQNPRHKITKRGQNVTFRCDPISEHNRLYWYRQTLGQGPEFLTYFQNEAQLEKSRLLSDRFSAERPKGSFSTLEIQRTEQGDSAMYLCAVGYEQYFGPGTRLTVT.